The rows below give T cell receptor beta chains drawn from one sample of a study of T cell responses to AZD1222 COVID-19 vaccine. Generated by immunoSEQ multiplex PCR, the TCRdb table keeps only in-frame clones and is missing some. The table lists some 140,000 clones, approximately 86% of them singletons, with around 5.3% in the top ten. The starting material was peripheral blood, obtained 28 days after the second AZD1222 dose. The receptors stem from an adult who received the AZD1222 COVID-19 vaccine. The CDR3 runs from the conserved cysteine through the conserved F or W. The order of the fields is V gene, J gene, D gene, clone size, CDR3 protein, CDR3 DNA. The D gene is left open where the match is weak. Only some rows state a clone size, as once, few, many or a class for expanded clones.

TRBV5-6	TRBJ1-1	-	once	CASSPASEAFF	TGTGCCAGCAGCCCCGCCTCTGAAGCTTTCTTT
TRBV7-2	TRBJ1-1	-	-	CASSPGEAQYTEAFF	TGTGCCAGCAGCCCCGGTGAAGCACAATACACTGAAGCTTTCTTT
TRBV9	TRBJ1-2	TRBD1	-	CASSLRDRGGYGYTF	TGTGCCAGCAGCCTCCGGGACAGGGGAGGGTATGGCTACACCTTC
TRBV11-3	TRBJ2-3	TRBD1	-	CASRQGAGTDTQYF	TGTGCCAGCCGACAGGGGGCGGGCACAGATACGCAGTATTTT
TRBV3-1/TRBV3-2	TRBJ1-2	-	-	CASSQGDYGYTF	TGTGCCAGCAGCCAAGGGGACTATGGCTACACCTTC
TRBV3-1/TRBV3-2	TRBJ1-6	-	-	CASSQVLGNSPLHF	TGTGCCAGCAGCCAAGTTCTGGGCAATTCACCCCTCCACTTT
TRBV9	TRBJ1-2	-	-	CASSPKRYTF	TGTGCCAGCAGCCCCAAACGCTACACCTTC
TRBV5-6	TRBJ1-2	TRBD1	-	CASSKDRLHYGYTF	TGTGCCAGCAGCAAGGACAGGCTTCACTATGGCTACACCTTC
TRBV5-1	TRBJ2-1	TRBD2	-	CASSSPPGKRGGAVYNEQFF	TGCGCCAGCAGCTCTCCCCCCGGGAAGCGGGGGGGCGCCGTCTACAATGAGCAGTTCTTC
TRBV18	TRBJ1-1	-	-	CASLNNAGDLNTEAFF	TGTGCCAGCTTAAACAACGCAGGGGACCTGAACACTGAAGCTTTCTTT
TRBV9	TRBJ2-5	TRBD2	-	CASSVALTSGREKTQYF	TGTGCCAGCAGCGTAGCTTTAACTAGCGGGAGGGAAAAGACCCAGTACTTC
TRBV3-1/TRBV3-2	TRBJ1-2	TRBD1	-	CASSPTLRTGAGYTF	TGTGCCAGCAGCCCCACACTCCGGACAGGGGCTGGCTACACCTTC
TRBV6-2/TRBV6-3	TRBJ1-4	TRBD1	-	CASSYSGQGYEKLFF	TGTGCCAGCAGTTACTCGGGACAGGGATATGAAAAACTGTTTTTT
TRBV5-8	TRBJ1-3	-	-	CASSQDIYSGNTIYF	TGTGCCAGCAGCCAGGACATTTACTCTGGAAACACCATATATTTT
TRBV7-9	TRBJ2-5	-	-	CASSSTRDQETQYF	TGTGCCAGCAGCTCCACAAGAGACCAAGAGACCCAGTACTTC
TRBV5-1	TRBJ2-7	-	-	CASSFFQESYEQYF	TGCGCCAGCAGCTTTTTTCAGGAGTCCTACGAGCAGTACTTC
TRBV19	TRBJ1-2	-	-	CASSTTPHRDYTF	TGTGCCAGTAGTACGACACCTCACCGAGACTACACCTTC
TRBV4-1	TRBJ2-7	-	-	CASSQVARPATYEQYF	TGCGCCAGCAGCCAAGTAGCCCGCCCGGCAACTTACGAGCAGTACTTC
TRBV7-3	TRBJ1-1	TRBD1	-	CASSRQGSTEAFF	TGTGCCAGCAGTCGACAGGGGAGCACTGAAGCTTTCTTT
TRBV25-1	TRBJ1-2	TRBD1	-	CASSLGQGVGGYTF	TGTGCCAGCAGCCTGGGACAGGGGGTCGGTGGCTACACCTTC
TRBV3-1/TRBV3-2	TRBJ2-5	-	-	CASSGIQETQYF	TGTGCCAGCAGCGGGATACAAGAGACCCAGTACTTC
TRBV7-8	TRBJ1-2	-	-	CASSLVGSSYGYTF	TGTGCCAGCAGCTTAGTGGGCAGCAGCTATGGCTACACCTTC
TRBV12-3/TRBV12-4	TRBJ2-1	-	-	CASSSDSNEQFF	TGTGCCAGCAGTTCCGACTCGAATGAGCAGTTCTTC
TRBV15	TRBJ1-1	-	-	CATSRVYLRTEAFF	TGTGCCACCAGCAGAGTTTATCTCCGGACTGAAGCTTTCTTT
TRBV9	TRBJ2-2	-	-	CASSVAGTGELFF	TGTGCCAGCAGCGTAGCGGGTACCGGGGAGCTGTTTTTT
TRBV28	TRBJ2-7	TRBD1	-	CASSFGQDGEQYF	TGTGCCAGCAGTTTCGGACAGGACGGCGAGCAGTACTTC
TRBV30	TRBJ2-7	-	-	CAWRPSRAGLYEQYF	TGTGCCTGGAGGCCCAGCCGGGCGGGATTATACGAGCAGTACTTC
TRBV18	TRBJ1-5	-	-	CASSLEDQPQHF	TGTGCCAGCTCTCTCGAGGATCAGCCCCAGCATTTT
TRBV28	TRBJ2-3	TRBD2	-	CASSHQAGGPSTDTQYF	TGTGCCAGCAGCCATCAAGCGGGAGGGCCGTCGACAGATACGCAGTATTTT
TRBV10-3	TRBJ1-2	TRBD1	once	CAITDRAYNYGYTF	TGTGCCATCACGGACAGGGCGTACAACTATGGCTACACCTTC
TRBV7-9	TRBJ2-1	-	-	CASSGAPYGHNEQFF	TGTGCCAGCAGCGGGGCCCCCTACGGCCACAATGAGCAGTTCTTC
TRBV18	TRBJ1-3	-	-	CASSRAGTISGNTIYF	TGTGCCAGCTCACGCGCCGGGACAATCTCTGGAAACACCATATATTTT
TRBV29-1	TRBJ2-7	-	once	CSVDLGSPEQYF	TGCAGCGTTGATTTAGGGTCCCCCGAGCAGTACTTC
TRBV3-1/TRBV3-2	TRBJ1-1	-	-	CASSQDLAGVVEAFF	TGTGCCAGCAGCCAAGATCTCGCCGGGGTTGTTGAAGCTTTCTTT
TRBV5-1	TRBJ2-7	-	-	CASSLAPDSSYEQYF	TGCGCCAGCAGCTTGGCACCGGACAGCTCCTACGAGCAGTACTTC
TRBV27	TRBJ1-2	-	-	CASRASGESHGYTF	TGTGCCAGCAGGGCTTCGGGGGAGTCTCATGGCTACACCTTC
TRBV18	TRBJ2-6	-	-	CASSDSGPGANVLTF	TGTGCCAGCTCCGACTCAGGGCCTGGGGCCAACGTCCTGACTTTC
TRBV6-4	TRBJ2-1	-	medium-sized	CASSDLASTPNEQFF	TGTGCCAGCAGTGACTTAGCTAGTACCCCCAATGAGCAGTTCTTC
TRBV4-1	TRBJ2-3	-	-	CARTTRWHFTDTQYF	TGCGCCAGAACCACGAGATGGCACTTCACAGATACGCAGTATTTT
TRBV29-1	TRBJ1-1	-	-	CSVEPGRGAFF	TGCAGCGTTGAACCAGGCAGGGGAGCTTTCTTT
TRBV6-5	TRBJ1-1	-	-	CASTYGPLNTEAFF	TGTGCCAGCACTTACGGGCCTTTGAACACTGAAGCTTTCTTT
TRBV15	TRBJ2-1	-	-	CATRTSDGWEVDEQFF	TGTGCCACCAGAACGAGCGACGGGTGGGAGGTGGATGAGCAGTTCTTC
TRBV11-3	TRBJ2-1	TRBD1	few	CASSPRTGGRLNEQFF	TGTGCCAGCAGCCCGCGGACAGGGGGTCGGCTCAATGAGCAGTTCTTC
TRBV6-5	TRBJ1-5	-	-	CATTDSISNQPQHF	TGTGCCACCACGGACAGCATTAGCAATCAGCCCCAGCATTTT
TRBV12-3/TRBV12-4	TRBJ1-5	-	-	CASSFGGNQPQHF	TGTGCCAGCAGTTTCGGGGGCAATCAGCCCCAGCATTTT
TRBV4-1	TRBJ1-1	-	-	CASSQDWMNTEAFF	TGCGCCAGCAGCCAAGATTGGATGAACACTGAAGCTTTCTTT
TRBV13	TRBJ2-1	-	-	CASSFGGPYNEQFF	TGTGCCAGCAGCTTCGGGGGACCCTACAATGAGCAGTTCTTC
TRBV6-4	TRBJ2-2	-	-	CASSDKDTGELFF	TGTGCCAGCAGTGATAAGGACACCGGGGAGCTGTTTTTT
TRBV18	TRBJ1-5	-	-	CASSPSSNQPQHF	TGTGCCAGCTCACCATCGAGCAATCAGCCCCAGCATTTT
TRBV19	TRBJ2-3	TRBD1	-	CASRVTGGKDTQYF	TGTGCCAGTAGGGTCACAGGGGGTAAAGATACGCAGTATTTT
TRBV30	TRBJ1-1	-	-	CAWSIGVNTEAFF	TGTGCCTGGAGTATAGGAGTTAACACTGAAGCTTTCTTT
TRBV7-9	TRBJ2-7	-	-	CASSTGLPPYEQYF	TGTGCCAGCAGCACGGGCCTTCCCCCCTACGAGCAGTACTTC
TRBV2	TRBJ2-7	-	-	CATADRSYEQYF	TGTGCCACCGCAGACCGCTCCTACGAGCAGTACTTC
TRBV30	TRBJ1-1	-	few	CAWSETRVWTEAFF	TGTGCCTGGAGTGAAACCCGCGTTTGGACTGAAGCTTTCTTT
TRBV24-1	TRBJ2-1	-	-	CATSDPWATANEQFF	TGTGCCACCAGTGACCCTTGGGCTACGGCGAATGAGCAGTTCTTC
TRBV19	TRBJ1-4	-	-	CASSLDMGGSEKLFF	TGTGCCAGTAGTCTCGACATGGGTGGTAGTGAAAAACTGTTTTTT
TRBV19	TRBJ2-1	TRBD2	-	CASSFHRTSSNEQFF	TGTGCCAGTAGTTTTCATCGGACTAGCAGCAATGAGCAGTTCTTC
TRBV2	TRBJ1-4	-	-	CASSGRGGEKLFF	TGTGCCAGCAGTGGCAGGGGAGGGGAAAAACTGTTTTTT